These 15 T cell receptor beta chains share one sample of origin, sequenced in a study of Ad26.COV2.S vaccination and SARS-CoV-2 variants. Assay: immunoSEQ multiplex PCR; the TCRdb copy retains only in-frame clones and omits some. The table shows some 350,000 clones, with roughly 90% occurring only once. The treatment denotes: roughly 20 received Ad26.COV2.S at low or high dose, single or two shots; a few received placebo; per-sample allocation not given. The samples date from day 63 after the first vaccine or placebo injection. The specimen comprised peripheral blood, sampled in a trial of Ad26.COV2.S vaccine versus placebo. These receptors all come from a person aged 18 to 65 who received the Ad26.COV2.S COVID-19 vaccine or a placebo.

V gene TRBV28 combines with J gene TRBJ1-3; a weak D match, TRBD1 (5 bases). Germline loops: CDR1 MDHEN, CDR2 SYDVKM. The CDR3 contains 16 residues. Trimming removed 5 bases at V and 0 bases at J, with 14 bases between. The CDR3 sequence: CASSPVGEASGNTIYF. The CDR3, as DNA: TGTGCCAGCAGTCCAGTGGGGGAAGCCTCTGGAAACACCATATATTTT.

The rearrangement links TRBV6-9 to TRBJ2-7, with D possibly matching TRBD2 (5 bases). Deletions cut 6 bases from V and 3 bases from J, with 12 bases between. The CDR3 consists of 13 residues. Germline V gene lookup returns CDR1 MNHGY and CDR2 SVAAGI. CDR3 sequence reads: CASRPSPIYEQYF. CDR3 coding DNA: TGTGCCAGCAGACCTAGCCCCATCTACGAGCAGTACTTC.

CDR3 sequence (DNA): TGTGCCAGTAGTATCCTGGACAGGGAGAGTGGCTACACCTTC. It specifies CASSILDRESGYTF. This chain links TRBV19 with TRBJ1-2, with 8 bases aligning to TRBD1. Germline CDR1 is LNHDA and CDR2 is SQIVND (reference sequence). There are 14 residues in the CDR3. Unmatched junction bases numbered 7, after V lost 3 bases and J lost 7 bases. Filled out from reference TRBV19 and TRBJ1-2, the complete variable domain reads DGGITQSPKYLFRKEGQNVTLSCEQNLNHDAMYWYRQDPGQGLRLIYYSQIVNDFQKGDIAEGYSVSREKKESFPLTVTSAQKNPTAFYLCASSILDRESGYTFGSGTRLTVV.

The V and J genes are TRBV6-6 and TRBJ1-1; D unresolved. V was pared by 3 bases and J by 0 bases, with 11 bases between. This CDR3 is 15 amino acids long. Germline CDR1 and CDR2: MNHNY and SVGAGI (reference sequence). CDR3 in amino acids: CASSYEGSMNTEAFF. The CDR3 nucleotides read TGTGCCAGCAGTTATGAGGGATCTATGAACACTGAAGCTTTCTTT.

This clone has only one observation. The CDR3 here is CASTTLQGAYGYTF. The CDR3 bases are TGTGCCAGCACGACCCTCCAGGGGGCTTATGGCTACACCTTC. J is TRBJ1-2 and V is TRBV27; 8 nucleotides match TRBD1. Germline V gives CDR1 MNHEY, CDR2 SMNVEV (reference sequence). V gave up 7 bases and J gave up 5 bases; unmatched junction bases: 9. The CDR3 runs 14 residues.

Only one count was recorded for this clone. One end of the junction varies from germline; a read error may be responsible. CDR3 amino acids: CASSARDSLVF. CDR3 coding DNA: TGTGCCAGCAGCGCAAGGGACAGTCTTGTCTTC. The chain is built from TRBV11-3 and TRBJ1-2, with 7 bases aligning to TRBD1. CDR1 SGHNT and CDR2 YENEEA come from the germline V gene. The CDR3 contains 11 residues.

The V gene is TRBV10-3, the J gene TRBJ1-1, with D uncertain. The CDR3 runs to 14 residues. The V gene's germline CDR1 is ENHRY and CDR2 SYGVKD. The germline V and J ends were trimmed by 4 bases and 5 bases, with 14 bases remaining between them. The CDR3 reads CAISGLGPLTEAFF. The DNA for the CDR3 is TGTGCCATCAGTGGTCTGGGTCCCTTAACTGAAGCTTTCTTT.

This sequence joins TRBV6-2 or TRBV6-3 and TRBJ2-7; D is unresolved. The CDR3 is 14 residues long. Germline CDR1 and CDR2: MNHEY and SVGEGT. The ends were cut back, 3 bases at V and 3 bases at J, with 12 bases in the middle. The CDR3 DNA reads TGTGCCAGCAGTTATGCGCAACCGGGCTACGAGCAGTACGTC. Encoded protein: CASSYAQPGYEQYV.

The chain joins TRBV27 to TRBJ2-5, with 7 bases identical to TRBD1. The CDR3 consists of 15 residues. Germline V CDR1 and CDR2: MNHEY, SMNVEV (reference sequence). V was pared by 2 bases and J by 4 bases, with 7 bases of the junction left unmatched. The CDR3 reads CASSLHPGGLETQYF. The CDR3 nucleotides read TGTGCCAGCAGTTTACACCCAGGGGGTCTAGAGACCCAGTACTTC.

The chain couples TRBV19 to TRBJ2-7; D tentatively reads TRBD1 or TRBD2 (5 bases each). The CDR3 runs to 16 residues. Looked up from germline, CDR1 is LNHDA and CDR2 is SQIVND (reference sequence). The V and J ends lost 7 bases and 0 bases respectively, with 19 bases between them. The CDR3 nucleotides are TGTGCCAGTAATGAGGGGCATAGGTTGGACTCCTACGAGCAGTACGTC. It encodes CASNEGHRLDSYEQYV.

This clone came up a few times. This chain uses TRBV7-7 with TRBJ2-1; the match to TRBD2 covers 13 bases. V lost 3 bases and J lost 8; bases outside the gene matches: 4. Germline loops: CDR1 SSHAT, CDR2 FNYEAQ (reference sequence). The length of the CDR3 is 15 residues. The CDR3 loop is CASSLGTSGDDEQFF. The CDR3 coding sequence is TGTGCCAGCAGCTTGGGGACTAGCGGGGACGATGAGCAGTTCTTC.

This chain links TRBV27 with TRBJ1-1, with D tentatively TRBD1 (5 bases). The CDR3 totals 15 residues. CDR1 is MNHEY, CDR2 SMNVEV, per germline (reference sequence). V was clipped by 3 bases and J by 3 bases, with 14 bases between them. The CDR3 nucleotides read TGTGCCAGCAGTTTCGGTGAGGGGCGGGACACTGAAGCTTTCTTT. Amino acid sequence: CASSFGEGRDTEAFF.

The genes are TRBV18 and TRBJ2-1; weak D call: TRBD2 (6 bases). Trimming shortened V by 6 bases and J by 6 bases, and 15 bases separated the two germline ends. This CDR3 contains 14 residues. Germline V CDR1 and CDR2: KGHSH, LQKENI. In DNA, the CDR3 is TGTGCCAGCTCGCCTACTTACGGGGGCAATGAGCAGTTCTTC. It codes for CASSPTYGGNEQFF.

The rearrangement links TRBV20-1 to TRBJ1-2; D unclear. Trimming removed 5 bases from V and 8 bases from J, with 12 bases in between. CDR1 is DFQATT, CDR2 SNEGSKA, per germline (reference sequence). This CDR3 has 11 residues. Here the CDR3 reads CSASGAGGYTF. CDR3 nucleotide sequence: TGCAGTGCTTCAGGTGCTGGGGGCTACACCTTC.

This chain links TRBV4-3 with TRBJ1-6; no reliable D call. Trimming cost V 0 bases and J 13 bases, with 25 bases left between them. The CDR3 has 18 residues. CDR1 is LGHNA, CDR2 YSLEER, per germline. The chain's CDR3 is CASSQDLAGGNQVFPLHF. CDR3 coding DNA: TGCGCCAGCAGCCAAGACTTAGCGGGCGGGAATCAAGTTTTCCCCCTCCACTTT.